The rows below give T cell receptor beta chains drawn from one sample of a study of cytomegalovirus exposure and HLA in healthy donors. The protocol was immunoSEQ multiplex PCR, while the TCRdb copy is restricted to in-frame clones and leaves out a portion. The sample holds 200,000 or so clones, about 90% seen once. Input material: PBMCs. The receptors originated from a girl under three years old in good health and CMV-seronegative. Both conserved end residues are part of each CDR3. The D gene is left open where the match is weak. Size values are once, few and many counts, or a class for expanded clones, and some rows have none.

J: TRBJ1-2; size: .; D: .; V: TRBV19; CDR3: CASSLPTVGGYTF; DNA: TGTGCCAGTAGTCTGCCCACAGTGGGTGGCTACACCTTC
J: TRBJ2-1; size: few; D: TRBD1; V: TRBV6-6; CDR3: CASRLTGTAQFNEQFF; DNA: TGTGCCAGCAGGCTTACCGGGACAGCCCAATTCAATGAGCAGTTCTTC
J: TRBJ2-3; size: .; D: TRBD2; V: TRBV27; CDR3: CASGRRAGGDTQYF; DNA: TGTGCCAGCGGTCGGCGCGCGGGAGGTGATACGCAGTATTTT
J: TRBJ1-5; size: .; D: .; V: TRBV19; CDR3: CASRPGLYNQPQHF; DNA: TGTGCCAGTAGGCCAGGGCTTTACAATCAGCCCCAGCATTTT
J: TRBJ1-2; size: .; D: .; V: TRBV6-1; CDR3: CASSGPGSYTF; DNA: TGTGCCAGCAGTGGTCCCGGGAGCTACACCTTC
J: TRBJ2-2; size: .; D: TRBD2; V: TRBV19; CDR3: CASSMDRASGRSGELFF; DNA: TGTGCCAGTAGTATGGATAGGGCTAGCGGGAGGTCCGGGGAGCTGTTTTTT
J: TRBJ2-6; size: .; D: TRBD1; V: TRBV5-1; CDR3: CASSVGQGSGANVLTF; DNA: TGCGCCAGCAGCGTGGGACAGGGAAGTGGGGCCAACGTCCTGACTTTC
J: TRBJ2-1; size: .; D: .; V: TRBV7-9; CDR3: CASRPVSGTYNEQFF; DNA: TGTGCCAGCAGGCCCGTATCAGGAACCTACAATGAGCAGTTCTTC
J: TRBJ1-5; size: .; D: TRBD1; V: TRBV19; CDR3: CASRNRDRGNQPQHF; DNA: TGTGCCAGTAGAAACCGGGACAGGGGGAATCAGCCCCAGCATTTT
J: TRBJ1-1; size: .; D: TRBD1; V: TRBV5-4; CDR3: CASSSTGMNTEAFF; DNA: TGTGCCAGCAGCTCGACAGGGATGAACACTGAAGCTTTCTTT
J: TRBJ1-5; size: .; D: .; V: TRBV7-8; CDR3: CASSFSFSSSNQPQHF; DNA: TGTGCCAGCAGCTTTTCTTTTTCTTCGAGCAATCAGCCCCAGCATTTT
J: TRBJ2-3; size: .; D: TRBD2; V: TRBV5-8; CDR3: CASSIGLAGEYTDTQYF; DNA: TGTGCCAGCAGCATCGGACTAGCGGGAGAATATACAGATACGCAGTATTTT
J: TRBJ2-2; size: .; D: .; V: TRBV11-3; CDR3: CASSSHRVNANTGELFF; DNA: TGTGCCAGCAGCTCTCACAGGGTGAACGCGAACACCGGGGAGCTGTTTTTT
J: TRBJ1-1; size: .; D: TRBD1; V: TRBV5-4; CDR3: CASSLGTGGGLNTEAFF; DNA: TGTGCCAGCAGCCTAGGGACAGGGGGGGGGTTGAACACTGAAGCTTTCTTT
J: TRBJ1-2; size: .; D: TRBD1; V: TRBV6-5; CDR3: CASSYGQGAGGYTF; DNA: TGTGCCAGCAGTTACGGGCAGGGGGCGGGTGGCTACACCTTC
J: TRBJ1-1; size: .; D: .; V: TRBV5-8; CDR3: CASRILPGGRTEAFF; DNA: TGTGCCAGCCGGATCCTACCGGGGGGGAGGACTGAAGCTTTCTTT
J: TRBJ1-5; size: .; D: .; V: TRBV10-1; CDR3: CASSDRGVRNQPQHF; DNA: TGCGCCAGCAGTGACAGGGGCGTTCGCAATCAGCCCCAGCATTTT
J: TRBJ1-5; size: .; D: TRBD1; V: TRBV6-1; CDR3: CASSGQGAYQPQHF; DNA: TGTGCCAGCAGTGGACAGGGGGCCTATCAGCCCCAGCATTTT
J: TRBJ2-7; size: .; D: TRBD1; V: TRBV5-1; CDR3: CASSLDGRTGGEYEQYF; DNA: TGCGCCAGCAGCTTGGACGGGAGGACAGGGGGGGAATACGAGCAGTACTTC
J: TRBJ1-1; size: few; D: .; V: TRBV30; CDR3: CAWNEDRLNTEAFF; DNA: TGTGCCTGGAATGAAGACAGGCTGAACACTGAAGCTTTCTTT
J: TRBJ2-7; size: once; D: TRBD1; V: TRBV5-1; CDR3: CASSGTGVDYEQYF; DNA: TGCGCCAGCAGCGGGACAGGGGTCGACTACGAGCAGTACTTC
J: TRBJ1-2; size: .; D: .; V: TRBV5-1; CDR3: CASSSGSLYGYTF; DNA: TGCGCCAGCAGCTCGGGGAGCCTCTATGGCTACACCTTC
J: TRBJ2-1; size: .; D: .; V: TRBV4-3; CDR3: CASSQDGSGNEQFF; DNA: TGCGCCAGCAGCCAAGACGGGAGCGGAAATGAGCAGTTCTTC
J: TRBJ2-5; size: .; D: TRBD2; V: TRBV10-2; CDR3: CASTGTSGGAEETQYF; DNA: TGCGCCAGCACCGGGACTAGCGGGGGGGCCGAAGAGACCCAGTACTTC
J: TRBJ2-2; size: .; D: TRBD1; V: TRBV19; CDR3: CASRPDRYTGELFF; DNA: TGTGCCAGTAGGCCGGACAGGTACACCGGGGAGCTGTTTTTT
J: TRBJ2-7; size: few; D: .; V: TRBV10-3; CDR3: CAISATYEQYF; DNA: TGTGCCATCAGTGCTACCTACGAGCAGTACTTC
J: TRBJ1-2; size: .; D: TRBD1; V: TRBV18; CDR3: CASSPTGTGDYGYTF; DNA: TGTGCCAGCTCACCAACCGGGACAGGGGACTATGGCTACACCTTC
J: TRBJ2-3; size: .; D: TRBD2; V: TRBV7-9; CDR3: CASSSLAGGGTDTQYF; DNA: TGTGCCAGCAGCTCTTTAGCGGGAGGGGGCACAGATACGCAGTATTTT
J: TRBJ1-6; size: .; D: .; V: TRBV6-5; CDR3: CASSAGTRPSPLHF; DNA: TGTGCCAGCAGCGCCGGGACAAGGCCTTCACCCCTCCACTTT